The clone carrying this T cell receptor beta chain was counted only a few times. Sequencing templates came from extracted RNA that was reverse transcribed into cDNA. Clones were read by immunoSEQ multiplex PCR, and TCRdb kept only the in-frame ones, dropping some. The sample records fewer than 150,000 clones, approximately 55% being singletons. The entry originates in a study of CD8+ T cells in alopecia areata. The V end lost 2 bases, the J end lost 0 bases, and 24 bases lay between the germline ends. The CDR3 spans 20 residues. Treatment noted: oral pan-JAK inhibitor, 5-10 mg twice daily. The receptor comes from a human donor with alopecia areata. The chain combines TRBV23-1 with TRBJ2-3; unclear D gene. TRBV23-1 is given ORF status, its function remaining uncertain. The starting material was CD4+ T cells sorted from blood, obtained at week 24, from a patient treated with tofacitinib. CDR3 sequence reads: CASSQNPEDRAFFSTDTQYF. CDR3 nucleotides: TGCGCCAGCAGTCAAAATCCCGAGGACCGAGCTTTCTTCAGCACAGATACGCAGTATTTT.